This TCR beta chain was recovered during a study of blood T cell repertoires in COVID-19. Looking at the study overall: The samples span acute and convalescent COVID-19 from the United States, Italy and Spain. Sample material is recorded as cDNA or gDNA derived from T cells, B-cell-depleted T cells, or PBMCs.

The CDR3 spans 13 residues. Germline assignment: CDR1 MNHEY and CDR2 SVGEGT. With 5 bases clipped from V and 2 bases from J, the junction kept 3 bases outside the gene matches. As handled by the study authors: Scientists estimated how many nucleated cells there were by amplifying reference gene primers. TCRdb's copy holds only in-frame clones and misses some; the assay was immunoSEQ multiplex PCR. The DNA gave D and trimming, while V, J and clone size come from that table. The sample consists of around 120,000 clones, 85% of them appearing once. The receptor comes from a human donor in a cohort sampled during active COVID-19. The genes are TRBV6-2 or TRBV6-3 and TRBJ2-7; TRBD1 matches 7 bases. What was sequenced was peripheral blood. CDR3 loop: CASSRTGTYEQYF. The DNA of the CDR3 is TGTGCCAGCAGTAGGACAGGTACCTACGAGCAGTACTTC.